A single sample is the source of the 17 T cell receptor beta chains below, sequenced in a study of blood T cell repertoires in COVID-19. Method: immunoSEQ multiplex PCR; TCRdb's copy keeps in-frame clones and lacks some. This sample has about 130,000 clones, with about 86% found just once. Material: peripheral blood. The receptors originated from a woman aged 45-59 years with acute or convalescent COVID-19.

J is TRBJ1-1 and V is TRBV4-2, with TRBD1 matching 9 bases. Germline trimming cut 4 bases from V and 5 bases from J; bases unmatched to any gene: 8. The CDR3 is 15 residues long. Per the germline V gene, CDR1 is LGHNA and CDR2 is YNFKEQ. In nucleotides, the CDR3 is TGTGCCAGCAGCCCCCCGGACAGGGGAAATACTGAAGCTTTCTTT. Translated: CASSPPDRGNTEAFF.

This chain links TRBV5-1 with TRBJ2-2; the match to TRBD1 covers 11 bases. The ends lost 3 bases at V and 7 bases at J; junction bases unmatched: 5. CDR1 is SGHRS, CDR2 YFSETQ, per germline. The CDR3 runs to 15 residues. CDR3 DNA: TGCGCCAGCAGCTCAGGACAGGGGGCTGGCGGGGAGCTGTTTTTT. This gives the protein CASSSGQGAGGELFF.

The rearrangement uses TRBV2 and TRBJ2-5, with a weak D call TRBD1 (5 bases). Germline assignment: CDR1 SNHLY and CDR2 FYNNEI. V lost 3 bases, J lost 5 bases, and 13 bases lay in between. The CDR3 contains 14 residues. In DNA, the CDR3 is TGTGCCAGCAGTGAGGGGCAGGCCGGGGAGACCCAGTACTTC. Translation gives CASSEGQAGETQYF.

V gene TRBV28 combines with J gene TRBJ1-1; D remains ambiguous. The CDR3 is 13 residues long. V lost 7 bases and J lost 1, with 10 bases in between. Per the germline V gene, CDR1 is MDHEN and CDR2 is SYDVKM. The CDR3 is CASTLGANTEAFF. CDR3 sequence (DNA): TGTGCCAGCACCTTGGGCGCGAACACTGAAGCTTTCTTT.

The chain employs TRBV19 and TRBJ2-1; 10 nucleotides match TRBD2. From germline, CDR1 is LNHDA and CDR2 SQIVND (reference sequence). The J segment lost 10 bases and the V segment lost 4 bases, leaving 7 bases of the junction unmatched. This CDR3 comprises 14 residues. This CDR3 reads CASSRGALAGEQFF. In DNA form, the CDR3 reads TGTGCCAGTAGTAGGGGGGCACTAGCGGGGGAGCAGTTCTTC.

The J gene is TRBJ2-7, the V gene TRBV7-6; the match to TRBD1 covers 9 bases. The V gene's germline CDR1 is SGHVS and CDR2 FNYEAQ. This CDR3 spans 14 amino acids. Trimming cost V 5 bases and J 3 bases; bases outside gene matches: 5. This CDR3 reads CASSDRDRVYEQYF. The CDR3 DNA sequence: TGTGCCAGCAGCGACCGGGACAGGGTCTACGAGCAGTACTTC.

The chain carries TRBV5-1 and TRBJ1-4; TRBD1 matches at 7 bases. The CDR3 contains 15 residues. Trimming took 3 bases from V and 4 from J; bases not matched to a gene: 6. CDR1 is SGHRS and CDR2 is YFSETQ in the germline V gene. The DNA of the CDR3 is TGCGCCAGCAGCTCAACGGGACAGCGTAATGAAAAACTGTTTTTT. Its translation: CASSSTGQRNEKLFF. The full variable domain, its missing parts supplied by reference TRBV5-1 and TRBJ1-4, is KAGVTQTPRYLIKTRGQQVTLSCSPISGHRSVSWYQQTPGQGLQFLFEYFSETQRNKGNFPGRFSGRQFSNSRSEMNVSTLELGDSALYLCASSSTGQRNEKLFFGSGTQLSVL.

The chain uses TRBV5-5 and TRBJ1-1; D gene uncertain. From germline, CDR1 is SGHKS and CDR2 YYEKEE (reference sequence). The CDR3 covers 13 residues. Trimming took off 4 bases at V and 5 bases at J, with 12 bases between the two ends. The CDR3 sequence is CASSTGSRTEAFF. The CDR3, as DNA: TGTGCCAGCAGCACCGGGAGCCGGACTGAAGCTTTCTTT.

This rearrangement joins TRBV27 to TRBJ1-1; D unclear. Germline assignment: CDR1 MNHEY and CDR2 SMNVEV (reference sequence). CDR3 length: 14 amino acids. V was cut by 5 bases and J by 3 bases, with 13 bases left in between. CDR3 nucleotides: TGTGCCAGCAGTACCCGGCCCGGGGACACTGAAGCTTTCTTT. It translates to CASSTRPGDTEAFF.

J is TRBJ2-1 and V is TRBV5-4; 13 positions agree with TRBD2. Germline V gene lookup returns CDR1 SGHNT and CDR2 YYREEE (reference sequence). V lost 1 base, J lost 5 bases, and 0 bases stayed unmatched. CDR3 length: 15 residues. CDR3 nucleotide sequence: TGTGCCAGCAGCTTGACTAGCGGGGGGGACAATGAGCAGTTCTTC. It specifies CASSLTSGGDNEQFF.

The chain has TRBV11-2 and TRBJ2-4, with 10 bases aligning to TRBD2. The CDR3 has 14 amino acids. V trimming: 5 bases; J trimming: 11 bases; junction bases outside the gene matches: 9. Germline V gene data show CDR1 as SGHAT and CDR2 as FQNNGV. The CDR3 DNA is TGTGCCAGCAGCGAACTTAGCGGGAGGTTGGTTCAGTACTTC. Its translation: CASSELSGRLVQYF.

This clone was found a few times. V usage is TRBV28 and J usage is TRBJ1-2; a possible D gene is TRBD1 (5 bases). The germline V gene has CDR1 MDHEN and CDR2 SYDVKM. V lost 3 bases to trimming and J lost 8 bases, with 16 bases between them. CDR3 length equals 14 residues. The CDR3 region is CASSFSPGTWGYTF. The CDR3 DNA is TGTGCCAGCAGTTTTAGTCCCGGGACTTGGGGCTACACCTTC.

This chain connects TRBV5-1 to TRBJ1-5; TRBD1 matches 9 bases. This CDR3 comprises 15 residues. The V segment lost 4 bases and the J segment 4 bases; nucleotides outside the gene matches: 6. Germline CDR1 is SGHRS and CDR2 is YFSETQ. DNA of the CDR3: TGCGCCAGCAGCATGGGACAGGGCAATAATCAGCCCCAGCATTTT. As protein: CASSMGQGNNQPQHF.

The rearrangement links TRBV19 to TRBJ2-7; no firm D call. In germline, CDR1 is LNHDA, CDR2 SQIVND (reference sequence). The V and J ends lost 5 bases and 3 bases respectively, with 11 bases between them. The CDR3 is made up of 13 amino acids. This CDR3 reads CASSGVGVYEQYF. In DNA form, the CDR3 reads TGTGCCAGTAGTGGTGTGGGCGTCTACGAGCAGTACTTC.

The chain carries TRBV5-3 and TRBJ2-7; 12 bases fit TRBD1. TRBV5-3 is placed among ORFs of uncertain function. J lost 0 bases, V lost 4 bases, and 8 bases had no gene match. The CDR3 length is 17 residues. Here the CDR3 DNA reads TGTGCCAGAAGCCTGGACCGGGACAGGGGGCTCTCCTACGAGCAGTACTTC. Its translation: CARSLDRDRGLSYEQYF.

The chain recombines TRBV7-3 with TRBJ1-1; D gene uncertain. Trimming removed 8 bases at V and 1 base at J, with 14 bases between. The CDR3 is 14 amino acids. Germline values: CDR1 SGHTA, CDR2 FQGTGA. CDR3 DNA: TGTGCCAGCTCTCCGGCAGGATCGAACACTGAAGCTTTCTTT. Residues: CASSPAGSNTEAFF.

The chain joins TRBV28 to TRBJ2-2; TRBD1 agrees at 7 bases. Germline CDR1 reads MDHEN; CDR2 reads SYDVKM. The length of the CDR3 is 15 residues. V was clipped by 5 bases and J by 3 bases; unmatched bases: 6. DNA for the CDR3: TGTGCCAGCAGTCCGGGACAGAGTTACACCGGGGAGCTGTTTTTT. Translating gives CASSPGQSYTGELFF.